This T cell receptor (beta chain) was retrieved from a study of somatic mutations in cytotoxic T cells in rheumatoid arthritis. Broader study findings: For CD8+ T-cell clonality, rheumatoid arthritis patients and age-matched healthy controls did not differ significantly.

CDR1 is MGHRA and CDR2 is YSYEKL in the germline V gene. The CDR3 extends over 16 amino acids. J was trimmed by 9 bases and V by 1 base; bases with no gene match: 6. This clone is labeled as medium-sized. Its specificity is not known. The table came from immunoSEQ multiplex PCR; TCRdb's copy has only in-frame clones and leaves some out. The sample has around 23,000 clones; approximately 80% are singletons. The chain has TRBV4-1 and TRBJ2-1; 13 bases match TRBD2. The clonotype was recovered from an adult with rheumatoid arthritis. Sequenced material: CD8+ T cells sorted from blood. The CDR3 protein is CASSQGTSGGAAEQFF. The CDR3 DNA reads TGCGCCAGCAGCCAAGGTACTAGCGGGGGGGCCGCTGAGCAGTTCTTC.